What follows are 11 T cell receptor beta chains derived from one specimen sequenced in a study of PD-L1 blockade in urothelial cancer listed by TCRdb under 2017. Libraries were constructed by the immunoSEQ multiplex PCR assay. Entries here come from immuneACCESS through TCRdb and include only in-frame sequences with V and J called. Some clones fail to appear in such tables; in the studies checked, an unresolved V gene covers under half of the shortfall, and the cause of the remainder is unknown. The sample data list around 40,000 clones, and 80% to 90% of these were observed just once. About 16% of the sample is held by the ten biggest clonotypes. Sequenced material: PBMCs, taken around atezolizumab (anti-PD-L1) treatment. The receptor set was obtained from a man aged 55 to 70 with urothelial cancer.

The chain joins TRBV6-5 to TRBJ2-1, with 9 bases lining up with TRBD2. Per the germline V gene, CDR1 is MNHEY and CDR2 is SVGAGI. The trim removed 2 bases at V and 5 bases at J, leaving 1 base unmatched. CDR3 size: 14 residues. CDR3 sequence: CASSYGGRDNEQFF. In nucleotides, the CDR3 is TGTGCCAGCAGTTACGGCGGGAGGGACAATGAGCAGTTCTTC.

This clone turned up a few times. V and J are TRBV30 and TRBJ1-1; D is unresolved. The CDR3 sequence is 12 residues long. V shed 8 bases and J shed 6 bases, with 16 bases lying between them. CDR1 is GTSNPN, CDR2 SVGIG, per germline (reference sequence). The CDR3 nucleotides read TGTGCCCTGGTCGGCGGGATCGCTGAAGCTTTCTTT. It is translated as CALVGGIAEAFF.

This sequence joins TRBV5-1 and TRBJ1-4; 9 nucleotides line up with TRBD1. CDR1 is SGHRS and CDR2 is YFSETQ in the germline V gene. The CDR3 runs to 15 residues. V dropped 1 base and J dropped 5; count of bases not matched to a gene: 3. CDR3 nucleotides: TGCGCCAGCAGCTTGTATGGGACAGGGAATGAAAAACTGTTTTTT. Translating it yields CASSLYGTGNEKLFF.

The CDR3 loop reads CASKPLWGGPLDTQYF. CDR3 coding DNA: TGTGCCAGTAAACCTCTGTGGGGAGGGCCATTGGATACGCAGTATTTT. J is TRBJ2-3 and V is TRBV19; 7 bases line up with TRBD2. CDR1 is LNHDA, CDR2 SQIVND, per germline (reference sequence). The CDR3 totals 16 residues. Trimming took 7 bases from V and 6 from J; bases not matched to a gene: 16. The full variable domain, rest sourced from reference TRBV19 and TRBJ2-3, is DGGITQSPKYLFRKEGQNVTLSCEQNLNHDAMYWYRQDPGQGLRLIYYSQIVNDFQKGDIAEGYSVSREKKESFPLTVTSAQKNPTAFYLCASKPLWGGPLDTQYFGPGTRLTVL.

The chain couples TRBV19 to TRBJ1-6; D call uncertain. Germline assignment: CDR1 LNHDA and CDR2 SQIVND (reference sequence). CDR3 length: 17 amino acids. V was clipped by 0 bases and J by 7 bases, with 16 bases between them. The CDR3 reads CASSIEASWVRNSPLHF. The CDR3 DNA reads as TGTGCCAGTAGTATAGAGGCCAGTTGGGTGAGGAATTCACCCCTCCACTTT.

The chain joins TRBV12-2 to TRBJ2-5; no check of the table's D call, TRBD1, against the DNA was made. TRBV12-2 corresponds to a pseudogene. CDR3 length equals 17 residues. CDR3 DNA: TGTGCAAGTCGCTTAGCGTTGAACAGGGTTGGGCAAGAGACCCAGTACTTC. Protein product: CASRLALNRVGQETQYF.

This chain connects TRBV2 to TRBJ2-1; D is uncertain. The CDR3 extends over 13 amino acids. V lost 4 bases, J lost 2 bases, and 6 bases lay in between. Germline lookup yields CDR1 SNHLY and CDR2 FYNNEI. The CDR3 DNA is TGTGCCAGCAGTGCCGAGACCTACAATGAGCAGTTCTTC. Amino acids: CASSAETYNEQFF.

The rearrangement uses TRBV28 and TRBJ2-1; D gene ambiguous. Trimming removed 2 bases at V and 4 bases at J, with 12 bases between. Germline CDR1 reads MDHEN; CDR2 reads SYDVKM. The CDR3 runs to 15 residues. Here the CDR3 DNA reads TGTGCCAGCAGTTTACAGGTCAGGCAATACAATGAGCAGTTCTTC. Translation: CASSLQVRQYNEQFF.

The CDR3 sequence is CASKGAEPLKLFF. The DNA of the CDR3 is TGTGCCAGTAAGGGGGCAGAGCCCCTCAAACTGTTTTTT. The chain is built from TRBV28 and TRBJ1-4; 7 bases agree with TRBD1. The CDR3 sequence is 13 residues long. The V gene's germline CDR1 is MDHEN and CDR2 SYDVKM. The J segment lost 11 bases and the V segment lost 9 bases, leaving 12 bases of the junction unmatched.

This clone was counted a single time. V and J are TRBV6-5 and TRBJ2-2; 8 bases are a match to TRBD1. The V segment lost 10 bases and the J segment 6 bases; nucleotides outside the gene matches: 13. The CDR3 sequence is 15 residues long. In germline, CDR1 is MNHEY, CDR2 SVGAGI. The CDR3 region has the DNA TGTGCCACCCGATTGGGCAGGGGGCTCTCCGGGGAGCTGTTTTTT. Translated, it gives CATRLGRGLSGELFF.

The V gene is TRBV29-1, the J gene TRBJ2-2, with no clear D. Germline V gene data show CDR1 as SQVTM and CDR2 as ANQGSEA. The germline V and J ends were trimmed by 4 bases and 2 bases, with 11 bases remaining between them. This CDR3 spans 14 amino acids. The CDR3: CSVGSPTNTGELFF. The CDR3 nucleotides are TGCAGCGTTGGTAGCCCGACTAACACCGGGGAGCTGTTTTTT.